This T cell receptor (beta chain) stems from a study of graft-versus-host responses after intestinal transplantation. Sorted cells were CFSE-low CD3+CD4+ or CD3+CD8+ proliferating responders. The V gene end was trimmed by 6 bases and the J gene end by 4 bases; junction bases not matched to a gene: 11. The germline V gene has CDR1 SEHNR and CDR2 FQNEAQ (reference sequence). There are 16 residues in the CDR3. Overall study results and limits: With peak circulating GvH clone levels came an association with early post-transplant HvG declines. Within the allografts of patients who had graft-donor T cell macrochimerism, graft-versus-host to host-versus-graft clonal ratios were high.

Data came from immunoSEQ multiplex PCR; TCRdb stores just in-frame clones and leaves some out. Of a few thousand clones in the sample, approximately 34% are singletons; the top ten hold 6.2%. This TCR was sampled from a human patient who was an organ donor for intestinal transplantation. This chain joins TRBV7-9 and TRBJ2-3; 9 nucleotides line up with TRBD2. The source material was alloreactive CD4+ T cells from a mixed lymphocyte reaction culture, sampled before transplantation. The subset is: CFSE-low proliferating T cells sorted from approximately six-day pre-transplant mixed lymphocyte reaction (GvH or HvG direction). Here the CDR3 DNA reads TGTGCCAGCAGGCCCCGGGAGCGGGGGGCCCCAGATACGCAGTATTTT. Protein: CASRPRERGAPDTQYF.